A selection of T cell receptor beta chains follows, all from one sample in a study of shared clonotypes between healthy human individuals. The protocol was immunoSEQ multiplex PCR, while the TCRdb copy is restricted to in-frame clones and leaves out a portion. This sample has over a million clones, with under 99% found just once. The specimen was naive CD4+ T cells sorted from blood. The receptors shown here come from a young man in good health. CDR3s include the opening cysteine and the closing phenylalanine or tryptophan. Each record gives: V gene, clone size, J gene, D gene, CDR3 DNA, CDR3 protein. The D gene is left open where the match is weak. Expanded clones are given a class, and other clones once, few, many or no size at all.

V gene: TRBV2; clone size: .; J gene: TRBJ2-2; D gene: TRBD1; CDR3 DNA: TGTGCCAGCAGTGAAGCCAGGGGGTTCACCGGGGAGCTGTTTTTT; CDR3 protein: CASSEARGFTGELFF
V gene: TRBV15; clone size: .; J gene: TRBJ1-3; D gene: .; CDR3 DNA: TGTGCCACCAGCAGAGATCCTCAGGGGTGGGACACCATATATTTT; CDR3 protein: CATSRDPQGWDTIYF
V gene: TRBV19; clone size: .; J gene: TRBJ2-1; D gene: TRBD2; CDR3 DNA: TGTGCCACCAGTTGGGGACTAGCGATCAATGAGCAGTTCTTC; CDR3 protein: CATSWGLAINEQFF
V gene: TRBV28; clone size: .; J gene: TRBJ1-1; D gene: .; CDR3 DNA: TGTGCCAGCAACCCGGCAGGGGATTCGACTGAAGCTTTCTTT; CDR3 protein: CASNPAGDSTEAFF
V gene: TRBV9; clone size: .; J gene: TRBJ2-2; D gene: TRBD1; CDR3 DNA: TGTGCCAGCAGCGGAAGGGACAGGGGGAACGGGGAGCTGTTTTTT; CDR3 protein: CASSGRDRGNGELFF
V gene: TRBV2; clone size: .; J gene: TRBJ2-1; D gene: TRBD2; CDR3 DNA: TGTGCCATCGCGGGAGAGGGACTTCTTATCGGGCAGTTCTTC; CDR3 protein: CAIAGEGLLIGQFF
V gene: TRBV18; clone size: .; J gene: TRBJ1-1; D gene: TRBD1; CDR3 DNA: TGTGCCAGCTCACCAAGAGTGGGACAGGCGTTTAACACTGAAGCTTTCTTT; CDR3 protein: CASSPRVGQAFNTEAFF
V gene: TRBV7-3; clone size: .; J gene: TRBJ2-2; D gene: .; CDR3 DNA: TGTGCCAGCAGCTCTCGGGCCCGGGGCCCCGGGGAGCTGTTTTTT; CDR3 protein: CASSSRARGPGELFF
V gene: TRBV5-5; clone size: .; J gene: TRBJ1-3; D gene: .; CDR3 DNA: TGTGCCAGCAGCTCAGGACAGTCTGCCTCTGGAAACACCATATATTTT; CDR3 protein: CASSSGQSASGNTIYF
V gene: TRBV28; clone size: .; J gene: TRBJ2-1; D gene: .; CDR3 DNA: TGTGCCAGCAGTTTATTCTTCTTCAATGAGCAGTTCTTC; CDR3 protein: CASSLFFFNEQFF
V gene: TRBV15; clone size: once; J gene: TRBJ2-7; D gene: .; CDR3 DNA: TGTGCCACCAGCAGAGATCTCCCGCTAGTAAGCCCCTACGAGCAGTACTTC; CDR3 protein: CATSRDLPLVSPYEQYF
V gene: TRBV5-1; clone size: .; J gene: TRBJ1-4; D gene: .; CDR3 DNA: TGCGCCAGCAGCCCGCTAGCAACTAATGAAAAACTGTTTTTT; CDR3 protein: CASSPLATNEKLFF
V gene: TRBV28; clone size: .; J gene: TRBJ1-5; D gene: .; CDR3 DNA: TGTGCCAGCAGTGGGACGGGACAGCCCCAGCATTTT; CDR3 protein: CASSGTGQPQHF
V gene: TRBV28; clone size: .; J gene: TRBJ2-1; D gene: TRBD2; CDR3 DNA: TGTGCCAGCAGTTACAAGGGACTAGCTAGGAATGAGCAGTTCTTC; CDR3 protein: CASSYKGLARNEQFF
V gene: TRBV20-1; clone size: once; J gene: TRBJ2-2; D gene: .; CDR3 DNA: TGCAGTGCTAGGAACACCGGGGAGCTGTTTTTT; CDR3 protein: CSARNTGELFF
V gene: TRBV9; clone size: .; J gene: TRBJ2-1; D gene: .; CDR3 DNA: TGTGCCAGCAGCGTAGCGTGGAAATCGGATGAGCAGTTCTTC; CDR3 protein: CASSVAWKSDEQFF
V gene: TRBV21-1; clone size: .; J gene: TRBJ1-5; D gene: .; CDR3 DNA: TGTGCCAGCAGCAAAGGGTCCTCGAATCAGCCCCAGCATTTT; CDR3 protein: CASSKGSSNQPQHF
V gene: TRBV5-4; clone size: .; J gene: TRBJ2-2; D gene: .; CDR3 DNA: TGTGCCAGCAGCTTGGAGGTAGCCGGGGAGCTGTTTTTT; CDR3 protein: CASSLEVAGELFF
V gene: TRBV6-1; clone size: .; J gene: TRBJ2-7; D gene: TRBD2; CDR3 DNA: TGTGCCAGCAGCAAACTAGCGGCTTCCTACGAGCAGTACTTC; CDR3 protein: CASSKLAASYEQYF
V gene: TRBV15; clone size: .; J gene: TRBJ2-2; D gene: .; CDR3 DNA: TGTGCCACCAGCAGAGATCGTCTAGCTGGCGGGGAGCTGTTTTTT; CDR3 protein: CATSRDRLAGGELFF